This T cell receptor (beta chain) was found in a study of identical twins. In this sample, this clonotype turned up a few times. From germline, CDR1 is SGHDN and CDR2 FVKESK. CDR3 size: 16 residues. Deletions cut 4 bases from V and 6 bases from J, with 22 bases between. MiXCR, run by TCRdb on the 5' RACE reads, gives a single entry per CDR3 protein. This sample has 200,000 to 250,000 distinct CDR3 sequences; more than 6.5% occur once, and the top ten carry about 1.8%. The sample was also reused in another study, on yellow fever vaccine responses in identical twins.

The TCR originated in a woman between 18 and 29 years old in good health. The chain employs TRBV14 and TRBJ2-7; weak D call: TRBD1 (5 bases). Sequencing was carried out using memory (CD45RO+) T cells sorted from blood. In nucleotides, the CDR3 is TGTGCCAGCAGCCCGAGAAATGGGCAGGGCGGAATCGAGCAGTACTTC. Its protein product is CASSPRNGQGGIEQYF.